These 3 T cell receptor beta chains were all obtained from the same sample, sequenced in a study of control samples from healthy donors and cancer patients. Profiling relied on immunoSEQ multiplex PCR, and the TCRdb table lists in-frame clones only, not all of them. The table lists around 130,000 clones, approximately 88% of them singletons. Sequenced material: blood. The receptors were sampled from a man aged 50-59 years in good health.

V is TRBV12-5 and J is TRBJ1-2; 8 positions match TRBD1. CDR3 length equals 14 residues. The ends lost 5 bases at V and 4 bases at J; junction bases unmatched: 6. Germline V gene sequence: CDR1 LGHNT, CDR2 FRNRAP. The DNA for the CDR3 is TGTGCTAGTGGTCGACAGGGGCCCCCCTATGGCTACACCTTC. Translated, it gives CASGRQGPPYGYTF.

The J gene is TRBJ1-1, the V gene TRBV15; perhaps TRBD1 as D (5 bases). The CDR3 extends over 16 amino acids. Trimming cost V 0 bases and J 5 bases, with 16 bases left between them. Germline CDR1 reads LNHNV; CDR2 reads YYDKDF (reference sequence). The CDR3 sequence: CATSRDREGRKTEAFF. The CDR3 nucleotides read TGTGCCACCAGCAGAGATCGGGAGGGGAGAAAGACTGAAGCTTTCTTT.

This rearrangement joins TRBV30 to TRBJ1-1; a possible D gene is TRBD1 (6 bases). Germline loops: CDR1 GTSNPN, CDR2 SVGIG (reference sequence). The ends were cut back, 4 bases at V and 5 bases at J, with 14 bases in the middle. CDR3 length: 13 amino acids. The CDR3 coding sequence is TGTGCCTGGACCAGGGGAGGGTGGACTGAAGCTTTCTTT. Translation: CAWTRGGWTEAFF.